Given below is one T cell receptor beta chain in context. Sequencing was performed with immunoSEQ multiplex PCR; in TCRdb, only in-frame clones are kept and a portion is missing. The top ten clones hold around 10% of a sample with roughly 12,000 clones, around 84% of them seen once. The sample belongs to a study of T cell changes during pregnancy in multiple sclerosis. The CDR3 is made up of 14 amino acids. CDR1 is LNHDA and CDR2 is SQIVND in the germline V gene (reference sequence). Trimming took 6 bases from V and 7 from J; bases not matched to a gene: 9. The starting material was CD8+ T cells from peripheral blood mononuclear cells, obtained after pregnancy. The sequence derives from a female donor in good health, enrolled as a control in a pregnancy study. This chain uses TRBV19 with TRBJ1-5; TRBD1 agrees at 7 bases. In DNA form, the CDR3 reads TGTGCCAGTAGGCCGACAGGGCCGTACCAGCCCCAGCATTTT. Translated: CASRPTGPYQPQHF.